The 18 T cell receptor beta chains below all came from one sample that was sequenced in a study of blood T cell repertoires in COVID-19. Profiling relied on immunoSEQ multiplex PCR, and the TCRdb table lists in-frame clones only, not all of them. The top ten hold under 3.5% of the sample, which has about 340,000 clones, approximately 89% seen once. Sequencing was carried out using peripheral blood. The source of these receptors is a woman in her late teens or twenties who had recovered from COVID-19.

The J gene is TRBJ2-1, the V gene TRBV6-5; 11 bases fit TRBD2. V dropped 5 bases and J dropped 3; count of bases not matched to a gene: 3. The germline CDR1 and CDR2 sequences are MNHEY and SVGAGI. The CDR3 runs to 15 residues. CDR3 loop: CASSPLAGGYNEQFF. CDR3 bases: TGTGCCAGCAGTCCGCTAGCGGGAGGCTACAATGAGCAGTTCTTC.

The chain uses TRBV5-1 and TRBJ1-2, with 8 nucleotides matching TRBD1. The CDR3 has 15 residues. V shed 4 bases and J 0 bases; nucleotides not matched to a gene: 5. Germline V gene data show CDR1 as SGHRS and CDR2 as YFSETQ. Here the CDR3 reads CASSVSTGANYGYTF. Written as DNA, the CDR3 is TGCGCCAGCAGCGTATCGACAGGGGCTAACTATGGCTACACCTTC.

The CDR3 nucleotides are TGTGCCAGCAGCTTAGACCCGGACAGGAATAATGAAAAACTGTTTTTT. It codes for CASSLDPDRNNEKLFF. The chain is built from TRBV7-6 and TRBJ1-4, with 7 bases aligning to TRBD1. CDR3 length: 16 amino acids. Trimming cost V 1 base and J 4 bases; bases outside gene matches: 6. The germline CDR1 and CDR2 sequences are SGHVS and FNYEAQ.

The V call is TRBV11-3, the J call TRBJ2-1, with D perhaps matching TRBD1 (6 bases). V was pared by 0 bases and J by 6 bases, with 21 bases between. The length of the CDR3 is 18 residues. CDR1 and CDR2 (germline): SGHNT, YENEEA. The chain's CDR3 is CASSLDPSGALWGNEQFF. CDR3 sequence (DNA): TGTGCCAGCAGCTTAGATCCGTCAGGGGCCCTATGGGGCAATGAGCAGTTCTTC.

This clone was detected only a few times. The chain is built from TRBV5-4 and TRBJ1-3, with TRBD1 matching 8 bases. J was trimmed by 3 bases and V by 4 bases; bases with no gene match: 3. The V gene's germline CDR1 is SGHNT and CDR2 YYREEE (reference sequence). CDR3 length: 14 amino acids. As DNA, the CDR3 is TGTGCCAGCAGCCCAGGGGGCTTTGGAAACACCATATATTTT. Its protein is CASSPGGFGNTIYF.

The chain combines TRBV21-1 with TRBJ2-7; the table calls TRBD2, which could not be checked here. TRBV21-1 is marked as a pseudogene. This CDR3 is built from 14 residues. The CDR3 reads CAKLAGGRLYEQYV. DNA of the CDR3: TGTGCAAAGTTGGCGGGAGGGCGGCTCTACGAGCAGTACGTC.

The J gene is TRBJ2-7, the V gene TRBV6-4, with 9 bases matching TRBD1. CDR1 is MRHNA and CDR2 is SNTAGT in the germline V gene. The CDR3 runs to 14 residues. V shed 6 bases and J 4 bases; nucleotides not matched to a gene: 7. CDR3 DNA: TGTGCCAGCAGGGGACAGGGCGTCCAGTACGAGCAGTACGTC. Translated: CASRGQGVQYEQYV.

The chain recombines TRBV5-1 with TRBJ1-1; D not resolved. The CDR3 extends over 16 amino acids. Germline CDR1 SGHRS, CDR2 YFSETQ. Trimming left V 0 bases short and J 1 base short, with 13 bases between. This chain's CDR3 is CASSLAVDKPNTEAFF. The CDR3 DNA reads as TGCGCCAGCAGCTTGGCCGTCGACAAGCCGAACACTGAAGCTTTCTTT.

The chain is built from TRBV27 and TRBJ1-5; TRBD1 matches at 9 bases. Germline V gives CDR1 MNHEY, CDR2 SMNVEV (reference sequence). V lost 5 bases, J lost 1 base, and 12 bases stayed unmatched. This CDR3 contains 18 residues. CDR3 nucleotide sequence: TGTGCCAGCAGTCCACCACCGGGACAGGGAGGAAGCAATCAGCCCCAGCATTTT. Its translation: CASSPPPGQGGSNQPQHF.

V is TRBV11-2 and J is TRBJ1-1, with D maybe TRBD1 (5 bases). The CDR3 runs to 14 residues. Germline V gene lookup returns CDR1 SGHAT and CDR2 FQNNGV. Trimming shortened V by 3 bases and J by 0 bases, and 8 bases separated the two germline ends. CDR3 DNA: TGTGCCAGCAGCTTCCGGGGGATGAACACTGAAGCTTTCTTT. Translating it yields CASSFRGMNTEAFF.

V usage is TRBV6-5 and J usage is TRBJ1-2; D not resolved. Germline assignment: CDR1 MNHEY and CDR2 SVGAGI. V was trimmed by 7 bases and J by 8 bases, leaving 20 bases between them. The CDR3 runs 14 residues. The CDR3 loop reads CASKMDPTEVGYTF. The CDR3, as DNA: TGTGCCAGCAAGATGGACCCCACGGAGGTCGGCTACACCTTC.

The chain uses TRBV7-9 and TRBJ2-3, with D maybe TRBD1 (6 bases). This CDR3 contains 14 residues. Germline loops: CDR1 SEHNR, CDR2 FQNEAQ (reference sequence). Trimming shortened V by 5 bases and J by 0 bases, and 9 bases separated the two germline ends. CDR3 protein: CASSPGQSTDTQYF. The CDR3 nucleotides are TGTGCCAGCAGCCCCGGACAGAGCACAGATACGCAGTATTTT.

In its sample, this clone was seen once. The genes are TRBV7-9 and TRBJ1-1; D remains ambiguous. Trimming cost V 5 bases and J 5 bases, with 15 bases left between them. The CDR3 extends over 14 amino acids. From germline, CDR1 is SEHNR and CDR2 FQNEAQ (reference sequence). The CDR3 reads CASSKLFYRTEAFF. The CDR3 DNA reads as TGTGCCAGCAGCAAACTCTTCTATCGGACTGAAGCTTTCTTT.

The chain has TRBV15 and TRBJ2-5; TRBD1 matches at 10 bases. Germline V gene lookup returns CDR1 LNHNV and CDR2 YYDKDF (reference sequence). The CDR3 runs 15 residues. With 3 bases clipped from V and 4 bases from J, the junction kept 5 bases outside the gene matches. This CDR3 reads CATSRGGQGGETQYF. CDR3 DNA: TGTGCCACCAGCAGGGGCGGACAGGGGGGAGAGACCCAGTACTTC. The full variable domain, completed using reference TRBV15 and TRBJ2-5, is DAMVIQNPRYQVTQFGKPVTLSCSQTLNHNVMYWYQQKSSQAPKLLFHYYDKDFNNEADTPDNFQSRRPNTSFCFLDIRSPGLGDTAMYLCATSRGGQGGETQYFGPGTRLLVL.

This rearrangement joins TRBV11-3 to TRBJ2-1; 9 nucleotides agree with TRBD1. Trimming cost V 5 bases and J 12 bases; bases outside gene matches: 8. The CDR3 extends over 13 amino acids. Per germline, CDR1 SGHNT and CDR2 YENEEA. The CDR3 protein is CASSTRQTGGQFF. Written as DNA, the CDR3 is TGTGCCAGCAGCACACGCCAGACAGGGGGGCAGTTCTTC.

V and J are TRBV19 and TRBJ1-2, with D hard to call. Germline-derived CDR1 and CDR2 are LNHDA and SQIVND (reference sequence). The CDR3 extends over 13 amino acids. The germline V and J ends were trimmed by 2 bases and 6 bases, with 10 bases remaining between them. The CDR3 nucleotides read TGTGCCAGTAGTATAAGAGCCCCTAATGGCTACACCTTC. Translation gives CASSIRAPNGYTF.

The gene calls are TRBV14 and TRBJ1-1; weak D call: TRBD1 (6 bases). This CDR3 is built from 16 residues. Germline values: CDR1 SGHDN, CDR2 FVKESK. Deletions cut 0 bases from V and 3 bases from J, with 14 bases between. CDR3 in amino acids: CASSQDLVGADTEAFF. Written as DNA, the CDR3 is TGTGCCAGCAGCCAAGATTTGGTGGGGGCCGACACTGAAGCTTTCTTT.

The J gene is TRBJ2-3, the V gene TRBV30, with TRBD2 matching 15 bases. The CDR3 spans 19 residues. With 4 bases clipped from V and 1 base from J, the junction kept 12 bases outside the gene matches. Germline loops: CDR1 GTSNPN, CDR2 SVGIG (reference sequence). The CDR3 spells CAWMIRSGLAGGGTDTQYF. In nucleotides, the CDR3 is TGTGCCTGGATGATAAGGTCGGGACTAGCGGGGGGAGGCACAGATACGCAGTATTTT. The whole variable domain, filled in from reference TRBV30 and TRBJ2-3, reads SQTIHQWPATLVQPVGSPLSLECTVEGTSNPNLYWYRQAAGRGLQLLFYSVGIGQISSEVPQNLSASRPQDRQFILSSKKLLLSDSGFYLCAWMIRSGLAGGGTDTQYFGPGTRLTVL.